Shown below are 29 T cell receptor beta chains from a single sample sequenced in a study of blood T cell repertoires in COVID-19. Assay: immunoSEQ multiplex PCR; the TCRdb copy retains only in-frame clones and omits some. The sample yields roughly 150,000 clones, 83% seen once. What was sequenced was peripheral blood. The receptors derive from a woman between 70 and 85 years old who had recovered from COVID-19.

The V and J genes are TRBV12-3 or TRBV12-4 and TRBJ2-5; TRBD1 matches 10 bases. The CDR3 consists of 13 residues. V gave up 6 bases and J gave up 5 bases; unmatched junction bases: 3. The CDR3: CASSQTGGETQYF. DNA for the CDR3: TGTGCCAGCAGCCAGACAGGGGGCGAGACCCAGTACTTC.

The V gene is TRBV24-1, the J gene TRBJ1-1; D remains ambiguous. In germline, CDR1 is KGHDR, CDR2 SFDVKD. Trimming pared 10 bases from V and 1 base from J, leaving 15 bases between. This CDR3 has 14 residues. The CDR3: CATREGQENTEAFF. The CDR3 nucleotides are TGTGCCACACGGGAGGGTCAAGAGAACACTGAAGCTTTCTTT.

V gene TRBV28 combines with J gene TRBJ2-2; 16 bases match TRBD2. Trimming removed 6 bases from V and 4 bases from J; junction bases left unmatched: 23. Germline V CDR1 and CDR2: MDHEN, SYDVKM. The CDR3 runs to 23 residues. The CDR3 region is CASSPLGTSGRALPDLLTGELFF. CDR3 DNA: TGTGCCAGCAGCCCATTAGGGACTAGCGGGAGGGCCCTCCCAGACCTACTCACCGGGGAGCTGTTTTTT. Full variable domain (rest looked up from reference TRBV28 and TRBJ2-2): DVKVTQSSRYLVKRTGEKVFLECVQDMDHENMFWYRQDPGLGLRLIYFSYDVKMKEKGDIPEGYSVSREKKERFSLILESASTNQTSMYLCASSPLGTSGRALPDLLTGELFFGEGSRLTVL.

This clone has only one observation. The chain carries TRBV5-1 and TRBJ1-6, with 12 bases fitting TRBD1. V lost 4 bases to trimming and J lost 4 bases; unmatched junction nucleotides: 6. Germline V gene sequence: CDR1 SGHRS, CDR2 YFSETQ. The CDR3 has 17 residues. The CDR3 here is CASSPGTGGSYNSPLHF. The CDR3, as DNA: TGCGCCAGCAGCCCCGGGACAGGGGGCTCTTATAATTCACCCCTCCACTTT.

The chain is built from TRBV5-1 and TRBJ1-1, with TRBD1 identical over 7 bases. The CDR3 has 14 residues. V lost 7 bases, J lost 0 bases, and 6 bases stayed unmatched. In germline, CDR1 is SGHRS, CDR2 YFSETQ. As DNA, the CDR3 is TGCGCCAGCCAACAGGGGTGGATGAACACTGAAGCTTTCTTT. This encodes CASQQGWMNTEAFF.

The chain employs TRBV7-2 and TRBJ1-6; TRBD1 might be the D (5 bases). CDR1 and CDR2 from the germline V gene are SGHTA and FQGNSA. There are 16 residues in the CDR3. Trimming shortened V by 5 bases and J by 4 bases, and 15 bases separated the two germline ends. CDR3 nucleotides: TGTGCCAGCAGCCCCCGGTGGGGCCAATATAATTCACCCCTCCACTTT. It is translated as CASSPRWGQYNSPLHF.

The rearrangement links TRBV10-1 to TRBJ2-3, with TRBD1 matching 9 bases. The CDR3 sequence is 16 residues long. Germline CDR1 and CDR2: WNHNN and SYGVQD (reference sequence). Trimming at V came to 2 bases and at J to 7 bases, leaving 10 bases not matched to a gene. DNA for the CDR3: TGCGCCAGCAGTGAGAAGGGGACAGGGCCCAGGAATACGCAGTATTTT. It is translated as CASSEKGTGPRNTQYF.

The rearrangement uses TRBV6-6 and TRBJ2-7; 7 bases are shared with TRBD2. V was clipped by 6 bases and J by 2 bases; unmatched bases: 10. The CDR3 sequence is 15 residues long. CDR1 is MNHNY, CDR2 SVGAGI, per germline (reference sequence). CDR3 residues: CASSWTSGEPYEQYF. The CDR3 DNA is TGTGCCAGCAGCTGGACCAGCGGGGAACCCTACGAGCAGTACTTC.

This clone has only a few counts. The chain combines TRBV4-3 with TRBJ2-7, with D possibly matching TRBD2 (6 bases). This CDR3 has 14 amino acids. V lost 5 bases and J lost 9, with 20 bases in between. CDR1 and CDR2 (germline): LGHNA, YSLEER. CDR3: CASSNGGTTSMQYF. For the CDR3, the DNA is TGCGCCAGCAGCAACGGCGGGACGACCTCTATGCAGTACTTC.

This chain uses TRBV27 with TRBJ1-1; D is unresolved. The CDR3 contains 15 residues. Deletions cut 6 bases from V and 6 bases from J, with 20 bases between. The germline V gene has CDR1 MNHEY and CDR2 SMNVEV (reference sequence). The CDR3 DNA reads TGTGCCAGCAGCCCCAGGCCACCCCTTGGGCCTGAAGCTTTCTTT. Protein sequence: CASSPRPPLGPEAFF.

V usage is TRBV6-5 and J usage is TRBJ2-7, with 7 bases lining up with TRBD1. The CDR3 is 12 residues long. Looked up from germline, CDR1 is MNHEY and CDR2 is SVGAGI. V gave up 7 bases and J gave up 2 bases; unmatched junction bases: 2. CDR3 sequence: CASNRGPYEQYF. The CDR3 nucleotides are TGTGCCAGCAATAGGGGGCCCTACGAGCAGTACTTC.

This chain's CDR3 is CASSLWQGNTIYF. The CDR3 DNA reads TGTGCCAGCAGTTTATGGCAAGGAAACACCATATATTTT. This rearrangement joins TRBV12-3 or TRBV12-4 to TRBJ1-3; D not certain. The CDR3 is 13 residues long. The V gene lost 2 bases and the J gene lost 4 bases, with 6 bases spanning the gap.

The chain joins TRBV6-4 to TRBJ1-5; the D is unclear. This CDR3 is 12 amino acids long. V was clipped by 7 bases and J by 0 bases, with 4 bases between them. CDR1 is MRHNA, CDR2 SNTAGT, per germline. CDR3 in DNA: TGTGCCAGCAAGCGTAGCAATCAGCCCCAGCATTTT. Translated, it gives CASKRSNQPQHF.

The V gene is TRBV5-6, the J gene TRBJ2-2; 13 positions agree with TRBD2. The V gene end was trimmed by 0 bases and the J gene end by 9 bases; junction bases not matched to a gene: 14. This CDR3 region has 19 residues. Per the germline V gene, CDR1 is SGHDT and CDR2 is YYEEEE. The CDR3 sequence is CASSLARGLAGPAVRELFF. In DNA form, the CDR3 reads TGTGCCAGCAGCTTGGCCAGGGGACTAGCGGGGCCGGCGGTCAGGGAGCTGTTTTTT. Together with reference TRBV5-6 and TRBJ2-2, the CDR3 gives the full variable domain: DAGVTQSPTHLIKTRGQQVTLRCSPKSGHDTVSWYQQALGQGPQFIFQYYEEEERQRGNFPDRFSGHQFPNYSSELNVNALLLGDSALYLCASSLARGLAGPAVRELFFGEGSRLTVL.

The chain joins TRBV7-9 to TRBJ1-2, with 7 nucleotides matching TRBD1. This CDR3 contains 14 residues. After removal of 5 bases from V and 7 bases from J, the junction contained 10 bases not matched to a gene. Germline V gives CDR1 SEHNR, CDR2 FQNEAQ (reference sequence). The CDR3 DNA sequence: TGTGCCAGCAGCGCCCAGGGGGGTGCGGGTGGCTACACCTTC. Its protein product is CASSAQGGAGGYTF.

The J gene is TRBJ1-5, the V gene TRBV5-1; no firm D call. From germline, CDR1 is SGHRS and CDR2 YFSETQ. CDR3 length: 13 amino acids. V lost 4 bases to trimming and J lost 3 bases, with 8 bases between them. CDR3 loop: CASSVGYNQPQHF. In DNA form, the CDR3 reads TGCGCCAGCAGCGTGGGCTACAATCAGCCCCAGCATTTT. The full variable domain, its missing parts supplied by reference TRBV5-1 and TRBJ1-5, is KAGVTQTPRYLIKTRGQQVTLSCSPISGHRSVSWYQQTPGQGLQFLFEYFSETQRNKGNFPGRFSGRQFSNSRSEMNVSTLELGDSALYLCASSVGYNQPQHFGDGTRLSIL.

The chain recombines TRBV21-1 with TRBJ2-1; TRBD1, as called in the table, went unchecked against the DNA. TRBV21-1 is reported as a pseudogene. The CDR3 runs to 17 residues. The CDR3 loop is CASSAQTVLGFLNEQFF. The CDR3 DNA is TGTGCCAGCAGCGCACAGACAGTCCTTGGGTTCCTTAATGAGCAGTTCTTC.

The J gene is TRBJ1-1, the V gene TRBV29-1; D is unclear. V lost 7 bases and J lost 4, with 16 bases in between. Germline V gene lookup returns CDR1 SQVTM and CDR2 ANQGSEA. The CDR3 length is 13 residues. The CDR3: CSGFHVGSTEAFF. The CDR3 nucleotides are TGCAGCGGATTTCATGTAGGGAGCACTGAAGCTTTCTTT.

The V call is TRBV10-2, the J call TRBJ2-3, with D perhaps matching TRBD2 (6 bases). The CDR3 sequence is 14 residues long. Trimming took 4 bases from V and 5 from J, leaving 13 bases between them. Germline values: CDR1 WSHSY, CDR2 SAAADI. CDR3 residues: CASSASPGGDTQYF. DNA for the CDR3: TGCGCCAGCAGTGCTAGCCCCGGGGGAGATACGCAGTATTTT.

V is TRBV6-5 and J is TRBJ2-1, with 7 nucleotides matching TRBD2. The CDR3 is 15 residues long. The J segment lost 2 bases and the V segment lost 0 bases, leaving 1 base of the junction unmatched. Germline lookup yields CDR1 MNHEY and CDR2 SVGAGI. CDR3 coding DNA: TGTGCCAGCAGTTACTCGGGGACTACCTACAATGAGCAGTTCTTC. Translated: CASSYSGTTYNEQFF.

This clone was seen only a few times. V is TRBV4-2 and J is TRBJ2-2, with TRBD2 matching 10 bases. Trimming cost V 0 bases and J 6 bases; bases outside gene matches: 7. The CDR3 totals 17 residues. Germline loops: CDR1 LGHNA, CDR2 YNFKEQ. The CDR3 DNA reads TGTGCCAGCAGCCAAGATGGGCTAGCGGGAGCCCCCGGGGAGCTGTTTTTT. It codes for CASSQDGLAGAPGELFF.

Note on this clone: Other nucleotide sequences in the sample specify the same CDR3. J is TRBJ1-5 and V is TRBV12-3 or TRBV12-4; D not resolved. The CDR3 is made up of 13 amino acids. Trimming stripped 6 bases from V and 0 bases from J, with 6 bases between. The CDR3 nucleotides are TGTGCCAGCAGCCCCCGTAGCAATCAGCCCCAGCATTTT. Amino acids: CASSPRSNQPQHF.

This rearrangement joins TRBV7-3 to TRBJ2-7, with D perhaps matching TRBD2 (6 bases). CDR1 and CDR2 from the germline V gene are SGHTA and FQGTGA. V was cut by 6 bases and J by 4 bases, with 22 bases left in between. CDR3 size: 16 residues. This CDR3 is CASSPGSRNPPYEQYF. The CDR3 DNA sequence: TGTGCCAGCAGTCCCGGGAGCCGTAACCCCCCTTACGAGCAGTACTTC.

The rearrangement joins TRBV5-8 to TRBJ1-4; D gene ambiguous. The CDR3 extends over 14 amino acids. Trimming shortened V by 4 bases and J by 7 bases, and 14 bases separated the two germline ends. The germline gives CDR1 SGHTS, CDR2 YDEGEE. This CDR3 reads CASSLAGEGEKLFF. The CDR3 DNA sequence: TGTGCCAGCAGCCTGGCCGGGGAGGGTGAAAAACTGTTTTTT. The whole variable domain, remainder taken from reference TRBV5-8 and TRBJ1-4, is EAGVTQSPTHLIKTRGQQATLRCSPISGHTSVYWYQQALGLGLQFLLWYDEGEERNRGNFPPRFSGRQFPNYSSELNVNALELEDSALYLCASSLAGEGEKLFFGSGTQLSVL.

The chain employs TRBV4-1 and TRBJ2-7; TRBD1 aligns across 7 bases. The CDR3 extends over 13 amino acids. V was pared by 4 bases and J by 0 bases, with 0 bases of the junction left unmatched. The V gene's germline CDR1 is MGHRA and CDR2 YSYEKL. This CDR3 is CASSRDSSYEQYF. The CDR3 DNA reads as TGCGCCAGCAGCCGGGACAGCTCCTACGAGCAGTACTTC.

This clone was detected once. This chain links TRBV5-1 with TRBJ1-2; TRBD1 is a possible D gene (5 bases). Trimming removed 4 bases at V and 5 bases at J, with 18 bases between. The CDR3 extends over 15 amino acids. CDR1 SGHRS and CDR2 YFSETQ come from the germline V gene. CDR3 coding DNA: TGCGCCAGCAGCCCTCTCAGGGATGGTCCGTATGGCTACACCTTC. It specifies CASSPLRDGPYGYTF.

This clone has just one count. The chain has TRBV5-4 and TRBJ2-1; 14 positions agree with TRBD2. This CDR3 has 16 residues. The V gene's germline CDR1 is SGHNT and CDR2 YYREEE (reference sequence). V was pared by 3 bases and J by 9 bases, with 8 bases of the junction left unmatched. The CDR3 coding sequence is TGTGCCAGCAGCTCCACGACTAGCGGGGGGGCCGGTGAGCAGTTCTTC. Its translation is CASSSTTSGGAGEQFF.

The rearrangement uses TRBV7-3 and TRBJ2-3, with 13 bases fitting TRBD2. V trimming: 5 bases; J trimming: 6 bases; junction bases outside the gene matches: 5. From germline, CDR1 is SGHTA and CDR2 FQGTGA. This CDR3 has 15 amino acids. DNA for the CDR3: TGTGCCAGCAGCCCAGGACTAGCGGGAGTGGATACGCAGTATTTT. Its translation: CASSPGLAGVDTQYF.

The chain uses TRBV28 and TRBJ2-6; D might be TRBD1 (6 bases). This CDR3 has 16 amino acids. V was cut by 1 base and J by 2 bases, with 9 bases left in between. Germline assignment: CDR1 MDHEN and CDR2 SYDVKM. The CDR3 nucleotides read TGTGCCAGCAGTTTATACGGGACAACTGGGGCCAACGTCCTGACTTTC. This codes for CASSLYGTTGANVLTF.